These 24 T cell receptor beta chains share one sample of origin, sequenced in a study of cytomegalovirus exposure and HLA in healthy donors. The primer mix had 60 Vbeta and 13 Jbeta primers. Assay used: immunoSEQ multiplex PCR; TCRdb lists only in-frame clones, some missing. The listing records roughly 34,000 clones. Sequencing was carried out using PBMCs. The receptor set was obtained from a woman in her forties in good health and CMV-seropositive.

The V call is TRBV11-2, the J call TRBJ1-5; D possibly corresponds to TRBD1 (6 bases). The CDR3 has 13 residues. Germline CDR1 and CDR2: SGHAT and FQNNGV. The V gene lost 4 bases and the J gene lost 9 bases, with 13 bases spanning the gap. The CDR3 sequence is CASSSGVRRPQHF. CDR3 coding DNA: TGTGCCAGCAGCTCAGGGGTCCGGCGGCCCCAGCATTTT. Based on the CDR3 plus reference TRBV11-2 and TRBJ1-5, the full variable domain is EAGVAQSPRYKIIEKRQSVAFWCNPISGHATLYWYQQILGQGPKLLIQFQNNGVVDDSQLPKDRFSAERLKGVDSTLKIQPAKLEDSAVYLCASSSGVRRPQHFGDGTRLSIL.

The V gene is TRBV4-3, the J gene TRBJ2-3, with 14 bases aligning to TRBD2. Unmatched junction bases numbered 17, after V lost 3 bases and J lost 6 bases. Germline V gives CDR1 LGHNA, CDR2 YSLEER. The CDR3 has 20 amino acids. CDR3 sequence reads: CASSQLTRTSGRFNKDTQYF. In DNA, the CDR3 is TGCGCCAGCAGCCAGCTCACCCGGACTAGCGGGAGGTTCAATAAGGATACGCAGTATTTT.

V gene TRBV5-4 combines with J gene TRBJ2-1; a possible D gene is TRBD1 (6 bases). Trimming took off 4 bases at V and 4 bases at J, with 12 bases between the two ends. Germline CDR1 is SGHNT and CDR2 is YYREEE (reference sequence). This CDR3 comprises 14 residues. CDR3 DNA: TGTGCCAGCAGCGACGGGACACTTTACAATGAGCAGTTCTTC. Translated: CASSDGTLYNEQFF.

The chain combines TRBV4-1 with TRBJ2-6; unclear D gene. CDR3 size: 15 residues. Trimming stripped 1 base from V and 0 bases from J, with 4 bases between. Germline lookup yields CDR1 MGHRA and CDR2 YSYEKL. CDR3 in amino acids: CASSQAGSGANVLTF. The CDR3 DNA follows: TGCGCCAGCAGCCAAGCCGGCTCTGGGGCCAACGTCCTGACTTTC.

The chain carries TRBV5-1 and TRBJ1-6; D gene unclear. The CDR3 has 16 residues. In germline, CDR1 is SGHRS, CDR2 YFSETQ. V was shortened by 0 bases and J by 10 bases, with 17 bases between the two germline ends. DNA for the CDR3: TGCGCCAGCAGCTTGGCTGGCGGATTCTATGGGTCACCCCTCCACTTT. This codes for CASSLAGGFYGSPLHF.

The chain combines TRBV7-9 with TRBJ1-1; 7 nucleotides match TRBD1. Germline CDR1 and CDR2: SEHNR and FQNEAQ (reference sequence). The V gene end was trimmed by 7 bases and the J gene end by 0 bases; junction bases not matched to a gene: 8. The CDR3 contains 15 residues. The CDR3 region is CASIPAGTVNTEAFF. CDR3 bases: TGTGCCAGCATCCCTGCCGGGACAGTGAACACTGAAGCTTTCTTT.

The V gene is TRBV5-6, the J gene TRBJ2-7; 10 positions agree with TRBD2. Per germline, CDR1 SGHDT and CDR2 YYEEEE. The CDR3 has 16 residues. With 4 bases clipped from V and 1 base from J, the junction kept 8 bases outside the gene matches. The CDR3 protein is CASSRGLAVPSYEQYF. The CDR3 DNA reads as TGTGCCAGCAGCCGCGGACTAGCGGTGCCTTCCTACGAGCAGTACTTC. Looking up the rest from reference TRBV5-6 and TRBJ2-7 gives the full variable domain: DAGVTQSPTHLIKTRGQQVTLRCSPKSGHDTVSWYQQALGQGPQFIFQYYEEEERQRGNFPDRFSGHQFPNYSSELNVNALLLGDSALYLCASSRGLAVPSYEQYFGPGTRLTVT.

J is TRBJ2-3 and V is TRBV7-9; no firm D call. Deletions cut 5 bases from V and 6 bases from J, with 9 bases between. The CDR3 sequence is 12 residues long. Germline CDR1 SEHNR, CDR2 FQNEAQ (reference sequence). CDR3 amino acids: CASSISPDTQYF. CDR3 DNA: TGTGCCAGCAGCATTAGCCCCGATACGCAGTATTTT.

The chain uses TRBV6-1 and TRBJ1-5; 7 bases are a match to TRBD1. Trimming cost V 0 bases and J 2 bases; bases outside gene matches: 7. Per the germline V gene, CDR1 is MNHNS and CDR2 is SASEGT. There are 17 residues in the CDR3. The CDR3 spells CASSEAKGAWGNQPQHF. CDR3 DNA sequence: TGTGCCAGCAGTGAAGCGAAGGGGGCTTGGGGCAATCAGCCCCAGCATTTT.

V and J are TRBV4-2 and TRBJ2-7, with 9 bases matching TRBD2. The CDR3 sequence is 18 residues long. Per the germline V gene, CDR1 is LGHNA and CDR2 is YNFKEQ. The V and J ends lost 1 base and 2 bases, in that order; junction bases with no gene match: 12. The DNA of the CDR3 is TGTGCCAGCAGCCAAGCGCTCGCGGGAGGGCAAGATGCCTACGAGCAGTACTTC. Translated, it gives CASSQALAGGQDAYEQYF.

This rearrangement joins TRBV30 to TRBJ1-3; TRBD1 is a possible D gene (6 bases). The CDR3 totals 12 residues. Germline CDR1 GTSNPN, CDR2 SVGIG (reference sequence). CDR3 in amino acids: CASSRGGNTIYF. In DNA, the CDR3 is TGTGCATCCAGCAGGGGTGGAAACACCATATATTTT. The whole variable domain, remainder taken from reference TRBV30 and TRBJ1-3, is SQTIHQWPATLVQPVGSPLSLECTVEGTSNPNLYWYRQAAGRGLQLLFYSVGIGQISSEVPQNLSASRPQDRQFILSSKKLLLSDSGFYLCASSRGGNTIYFGEGSWLTVV.

The chain joins TRBV1 to TRBJ2-7; the table's D call, TRBD1, has no DNA check behind it. TRBV1 is marked as a pseudogene. The CDR3 has 14 residues. The CDR3: CTSSRPGQEDEQYF. CDR3 nucleotides: TGCACCAGCAGCCGCCCGGGACAGGAGGACGAGCAGTACTTC.

The gene calls are TRBV28 and TRBJ2-7; 9 nucleotides align to TRBD1. The CDR3 is 13 amino acids. The V gene end was trimmed by 10 bases and the J gene end by 2 bases; junction bases not matched to a gene: 6. In germline, CDR1 is MDHEN, CDR2 SYDVKM. CDR3 nucleotide sequence: TGTGCCACCGGACAGGGGTTCCCCTACGAGCAGTACTTC. Its translation is CATGQGFPYEQYF.

This rearrangement joins TRBV7-9 to TRBJ1-1; the match to TRBD1 covers 8 bases. J lost 11 bases, V lost 1 base, and 15 bases had no gene match. The germline V gene has CDR1 SEHNR and CDR2 FQNEAQ (reference sequence). CDR3 length: 16 residues. CDR3 residues: CASSLDYAGGALGAFF. The CDR3 nucleotides read TGTGCCAGCAGCTTAGACTACGCAGGGGGCGCGTTAGGGGCTTTCTTT.

The rearrangement links TRBV9 to TRBJ2-7; 8 nucleotides agree with TRBD1. This CDR3 is built from 15 residues. Germline CDR1 SGDLS, CDR2 YYNGEE. The junction had 8 bases not matched to a gene; V was cut back by 3 bases and J by 3 bases. The CDR3 region is CASSAIGTGLYEQYF. For the CDR3, the DNA is TGTGCCAGCAGCGCGATCGGGACAGGCCTCTACGAGCAGTACTTC.

J is TRBJ1-4 and V is TRBV9; 9 bases agree with TRBD1. The V and J ends lost 0 bases and 5 bases, in that order; junction bases with no gene match: 8. The CDR3 runs to 17 residues. Germline assignment: CDR1 SGDLS and CDR2 YYNGEE. CDR3: CASSVGVGGTGNEKLFF. In DNA form, the CDR3 reads TGTGCCAGCAGCGTAGGGGTAGGGGGGACAGGGAATGAAAAACTGTTTTTT. Full variable domain (remainder filled in from reference TRBV9 and TRBJ1-4): DSGVTQTPKHLITATGQRVTLRCSPRSGDLSVYWYQQSLDQGLQFLIQYYNGEERAKGNILERFSAQQFPDLHSELNLSSLELGDSALYFCASSVGVGGTGNEKLFFGSGTQLSVL.

The genes are TRBV2 and TRBJ1-2; D is uncertain. Between the trimmed V and J ends, which lost 5 bases and 6 bases, there was a span of 10 bases. The V gene's germline CDR1 is SNHLY and CDR2 FYNNEI. This CDR3 spans 12 amino acids. In DNA form, the CDR3 reads TGTGCCAGCAGTCGAATGGAGGATGGCTACACCTTC. Residues: CASSRMEDGYTF.

This chain links TRBV27 with TRBJ1-2; tentative D call: TRBD1 (5 bases). V was pared by 6 bases and J by 8 bases, with 16 bases between. The CDR3 totals 13 residues. The germline V gene encodes CDR1 MNHEY and CDR2 SMNVEV (reference sequence). The CDR3 region is CASRRPGLEGYTF. The CDR3 bases are TGTGCCAGCAGAAGACCGGGACTTGAAGGCTACACCTTC.

The V call is TRBV2, the J call TRBJ2-5, with D hard to call. V was shortened by 8 bases and J by 7 bases, with 8 bases between the two germline ends. Germline assignment: CDR1 SNHLY and CDR2 FYNNEI. The CDR3 is 10 amino acids. The CDR3 bases are TGTGCCAGCCAACAAATGACCCAGTACTTC. Its translation is CASQQMTQYF.

The chain carries TRBV2 and TRBJ2-2; no reliable D call. There are 13 residues in the CDR3. Trimming took 9 bases from V and 8 from J, leaving 16 bases between them. Germline assignment: CDR1 SNHLY and CDR2 FYNNEI. The CDR3 region has the DNA TGTGCCAGTAGTATACCCAACAAAGGGGAGCTGTTTTTT. This codes for CASSIPNKGELFF.

This chain joins TRBV29-1 and TRBJ2-7; 11 bases align to TRBD2. V lost 7 bases and J lost 3; bases outside the gene matches: 2. CDR1 is SQVTM and CDR2 is ANQGSEA in the germline V gene. This CDR3 comprises 12 residues. The chain's CDR3 is CSAGTSGYEQYF. CDR3 nucleotide sequence: TGCAGCGCCGGGACTAGCGGCTACGAGCAGTACTTC.

CDR3 coding DNA: TGTGCCAGCAGCTTAGGACGACAATCCGGGACCCAGTACTTC. Amino acids: CASSLGRQSGTQYF. The V call is TRBV7-8, the J call TRBJ2-5; D is ambiguous. The germline gives CDR1 SGHVS, CDR2 FQNEAQ. V lost 1 base and J 7 bases, leaving 13 bases between the germline ends. The CDR3 totals 14 residues.

V and J are TRBV7-9 and TRBJ1-1, with no clear D. The CDR3 runs to 13 residues. The V end lost 4 bases, the J end lost 1 base, and 7 bases lay between the germline ends. Germline V gene sequence: CDR1 SEHNR, CDR2 FQNEAQ (reference sequence). CDR3 coding DNA: TGTGCCAGCAGCTATACATCGAACACTGAAGCTTTCTTT. Translated: CASSYTSNTEAFF.

V and J are TRBV4-2 and TRBJ1-5; D remains unclear. V was cut by 2 bases and J by 0 bases, with 23 bases left in between. Looked up from germline, CDR1 is LGHNA and CDR2 is YNFKEQ. CDR3 length: 20 residues. The CDR3 spells CASSQPPRGFVPYSNQPQHF. As DNA, the CDR3 is TGTGCCAGCAGCCAACCTCCTCGGGGTTTTGTTCCTTATAGCAATCAGCCCCAGCATTTT.